This record covers a single T cell receptor (beta chain). The table lists this clone with a count of one. This clone's antigen is unknown. There are no base qualities to consult, and no much larger clone falls within one base. These data are taken from a study of blood T cell repertoires in COVID-19 (dated by TCRdb to the early 2020s). General notes on the study: Samples from collaborators originated in the United States, Italy and Spain and spanned both the acute and convalescent phases of COVID-19. The prospective study material was composed of cDNA or gDNA derived from T cells, B-cell-depleted T cells, or PBMCs. The dataset comprised deeply sampled blood TCRbeta repertoires from subjects exposed to, actively infected with, or recovered from COVID-19. The repertoires were released in a freely available public database meant as a resource for research on the immune response to SARS-CoV-2. The samples were drawn from the first 160 participants of the ongoing ImmuneRACE study and from under 1,500 subjects provided by 6 global collaborators. A de-identified subject ID, COVID-19 status, age in years and sex were almost always included in the sample metadata. Where HLA class I and class II types were available, the types were taken from metadata supplied by the sample provider, not from assay-based typing. Broad study findings and their caveats: The quantity of clinical and demographic metadata differed by source and by participant and was supplied without curation.

Trimming accounts for 2 bases at V and 4 bases at J, while the number of junction bases matched to no gene is 23. CDR1 and CDR2, per the germline V gene (reference sequence), are WNHNN and SYGVQD. The CDR3 spans 21 residues, from the cysteine through the phenylalanine. Left in the record is the CDR3 DNA by itself, 63 bases read in frame from the first base. A second Seattle source provided samples from volunteer blood donors who had recovered from COVID-19. Each collaborating institution followed its own protocols to collect whole blood in K2EDTA tubes. For TCRbeta analysis, collaborators shipped samples in one of three forms: frozen whole blood, isolated PBMCs, or DNA extracted from either of those sample types. TCRbeta CDR3 regions were amplified from genomic DNA by means of the immunoSEQ Assay, a bias-controlled multiplex PCR. As for the authors' bioinformatics: The number of nucleated cells in each sample was estimated by amplification of reference gene primers within the assay. To quantify the absolute abundance of each unique TCRbeta CDR3 rearrangement, sequence reads were collapsed and filtered. For each sample, productive Simpson clonality was calculated by taking the square root of Simpson's diversity index across productive rearrangements. Sourced from immuneACCESS, this table was stored by TCRdb with only in-frame sequences that have V and J called. A share of the clones is absent; for the studies checked, an unresolved V gene accounts for under half, and the remainder has no known explanation. V and J calls plus clone size are reproduced from that table; the DNA served to infer D and trimming. Across this sample there are 110,000 or so clones, with roughly 84% seen only once. The ten largest account for roughly 8.4% of the sample.

The receptor chain draws on TRBV10-1 and TRBJ2-1; TRBD2 agrees with 7 junctional bases. This clonotype originated in an older woman who had recovered from COVID-19. Sequences were obtained from peripheral blood. The CDR3: CASSEPDPGAGAPESYNEQFF. The bases read TGCGCCAGCAGTGAGCCCGACCCCGGGGCGGGAGCCCCCGAATCATACAATGAGCAGTTCTTC.